This T cell receptor (beta chain) was retrieved from a study of spatial heterogeneity in lung cancer (dated by TCRdb to the late 2010s). Concerning the study at large: More beta-chain than alpha-chain transcripts were consistently detected, likely reflecting higher beta-chain transcript abundance. A strong correlation was found between TCR transcript counts in tumor regions and a T cell transcriptional module score from matched bulk RNA-seq. In the raw uncorrected reads, each unique combination of TCR and UMI appeared on average more than ten times. The study quantitatively compared TCR alpha and beta repertoires across multiple tumor regions, matched nontumor lung and blood in non-small cell lung cancer. Nonsynonymous mutation counts, determined by whole-exome sequencing of tumor tissue, were related to features of the TCR repertoire. Both alpha and beta chains were TCR-sequenced in approximately 220 tumor regions, approximately 64 matched nontumor lung samples and around 50 PBMC samples obtained at surgery. Results the study describes overall, beyond this receptor: TCR-seq was estimated to cover only approximately 6.4% of tumor T cells for alpha chains and roughly 14% for beta chains. The number of expanded intratumoral alpha and beta TCRs correlated with the tumor nonsynonymous mutation count. Additional single-cell paired TCR alpha and beta sequencing was considered necessary to confirm, at a functional level, the hypothesis that regional TCRs recognize regional mutations. The count of ubiquitous expanded TCRs correlated with the count of ubiquitous nonsynonymous mutations, and the count of regional expanded TCRs correlated with the count of regional nonsynonymous mutations.

The library was made by 5' RACE. This sample was sequenced with a NextSeq 500. In the TCR library protocol, a unique molecular identifier was attached to each TCR cDNA molecule so that PCR and sequencing errors could be corrected. The original methods were these. TCR identification, UMI-based error correction and CDR3 extraction were all carried out with Decombinator tools. Expanded TCRs were defined as those above a frequency of 2 per 1,000, corresponding to the top 1% of the tumor frequency distribution. Expanded tumor TCRs statistically deemed absent (corrected P<0.05) from at least one tumor region were classed as regional, and all other expanded tumor TCRs were classed as ubiquitous. Renyi diversity was calculated using the R vegan package after each repertoire was subsampled 100 times to 5,000 TCRs. To build CDR3 similarity networks, amino acid triplet string-kernel similarity was used, and CDR3s were connected when their pairwise similarity was above 0.82. The raw public data were reprocessed by TCRdb itself: fastp quality trimming at Q25, MiXCR clonotype calling, in-frame beta chains only. Every CDR3 protein is listed once, alongside the most common genes and DNA of its rows. The V and J calls and clone size are TCRdb's, not the authors'. Present in this sample are 3,000 or so distinct CDR3 sequences, about 6% of which were seen just once. The top ten hold around 10% of the sample.

Read against the paper, the sample's time point label means: sample taken at primary tumor resection. The donors were more than 60 patients from the lung TRACERx cohort who had early-stage, untreated non-small cell lung cancer. Without any cell sorting, TCR sequencing was performed on whole RNA extracted either from tumor and nontumor lung tissue or from cryopreserved PBMC samples. Only patients for whom sufficient RNA was available from at least two tumor regions were selected for TCR sequencing. A lung pathologist reviewed the tumor and adjacent nontumor lung specimens before the specimens were selected. This clonotype showed up just once. This receptor's antigen is unknown. Within one base of it there is no much larger clone, and no base qualities were kept. One read yields weak evidence. The clonotype was recovered from a male donor with early-stage non-small cell lung cancer. Sequenced here: lung tumor tissue, sampled at surgery.

The bases read TGCAGCGTTGAAGATCTGACAGCTCAAGCTTTCTTT. Its coded protein is CSVEDLTAQAFF. The chain couples TRBV29-1 to TRBJ1-1; a tentative D call is TRBD1 (5 bases match). Looking up the germline V gene yields CDR1 SQVTM and CDR2 ANQGSEA. V is clipped by 0 bases and J by 9 bases, and the sequence between their germline boundaries is 11 bases long. Including cysteine and phenylalanine, the CDR3 has 12 amino acids. Solely the CDR3 DNA is kept, with 36 bases framed from the first base.